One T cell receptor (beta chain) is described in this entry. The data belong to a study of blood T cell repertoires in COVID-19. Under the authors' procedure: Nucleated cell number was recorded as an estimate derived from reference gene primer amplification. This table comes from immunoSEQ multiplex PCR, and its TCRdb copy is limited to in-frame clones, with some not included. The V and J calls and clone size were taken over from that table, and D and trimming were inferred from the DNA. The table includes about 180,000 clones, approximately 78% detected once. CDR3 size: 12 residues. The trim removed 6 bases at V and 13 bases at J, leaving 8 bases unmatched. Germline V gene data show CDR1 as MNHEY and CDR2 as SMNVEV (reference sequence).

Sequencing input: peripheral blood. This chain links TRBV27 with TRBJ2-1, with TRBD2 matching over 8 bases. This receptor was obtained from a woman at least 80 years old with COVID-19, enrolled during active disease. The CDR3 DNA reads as TGTGCCAGCAGCCGCGGACTAGCCCCTCAGTTCTTC. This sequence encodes CASSRGLAPQFF.